This T cell receptor (beta chain) was obtained from a study of CD8+ T cells in alopecia areata. In the study overall: It was 6 to 18 months of tofacitinib, and then there were 6 months off drug. Whole-study findings and limits: Among patients, TCR sharing was less clear than in mice, a difference possibly due in part to HLA diversity in the patient population. Lesional scalp, especially alopecia totalis/universalis, showed higher clonality than normal scalp. Tissue-resident alphabeta T cells belonging to normal skin likewise get sequenced within scalp specimens.

Of note for this clone: Its antigen is as yet unknown.

Peripheral blood and lesional scalp punch biopsies came from alopecia areata patients. Following RNA extraction, reverse transcription yielded cDNA that acted as the sequencing template. Produced via immunoSEQ multiplex PCR; TCRdb's table is partial and in-frame only. The repertoire consists of approximately 12,000 clones, with approximately 60% occurring once and the leading ten covering under 25%. This CDR3 has 17 amino acids. Germline loops: CDR1 LGHNA, CDR2 YNFKEQ. The junction had 10 bases not matched to a gene; V was cut back by 4 bases and J by 5 bases. The clonotype originates from a human donor with alopecia areata. V and J are TRBV4-2 and TRBJ1-4; 10 nucleotides match TRBD1. Sequencing was performed on skin. CDR3 nucleotide sequence: TGTGCCAGCAGCCCCCGGGACAGGGGCGTCGGGAATGAAAAACTGTTTTTT. It translates to CASSPRDRGVGNEKLFF.